The 13 T cell receptor beta chains listed next were all sequenced from one sample in a study of OX40 agonist ivuxolimab in advanced cancers. Clones were sequenced by immunoSEQ multiplex PCR, and TCRdb holds only the in-frame ones, with some missing. The profile covers 66,000 or so clones, with 70% to 80% appearing a single time and about 1.6% taken by the ten largest. The sample consisted of CD4+ or CD8+ T cells sorted from blood, taken in a trial of the OX40 agonist ivuxolimab. Receptors originate from an adult with an advanced solid tumor such as melanoma, head and neck, liver or kidney cancer.

This chain connects TRBV29-1 to TRBJ1-2; D ambiguous. In germline, CDR1 is SQVTM, CDR2 ANQGSEA. Trimming cost V 5 bases and J 4 bases, with 8 bases left between them. The CDR3 runs 11 residues. The CDR3 here is CSVQEFYGYTF. The CDR3, as DNA: TGCAGCGTTCAGGAGTTCTATGGCTACACCTTC. Together with reference TRBV29-1 and TRBJ1-2, the CDR3 gives the full variable domain: SAVISQKPSRDICQRGTSLTIQCQVDSQVTMMFWYRQQPGQSLTLIATANQGSEATYESGFVIDKFPISRPNLTFSTLTVSNMSPEDSSIYLCSVQEFYGYTFGSGTRLTVV.

V usage is TRBV19 and J usage is TRBJ2-5; D is undetermined. This CDR3 is 13 amino acids long. In germline, CDR1 is LNHDA, CDR2 SQIVND (reference sequence). V lost 8 bases to trimming and J lost 2 bases, with 12 bases between them. The CDR3 reads CASVLRSQETQYF. Written as DNA, the CDR3 is TGTGCCAGTGTTCTGAGGAGTCAAGAGACCCAGTACTTC. Combining the CDR3 with reference TRBV19 and TRBJ2-5 gives the whole variable domain DGGITQSPKYLFRKEGQNVTLSCEQNLNHDAMYWYRQDPGQGLRLIYYSQIVNDFQKGDIAEGYSVSREKKESFPLTVTSAQKNPTAFYLCASVLRSQETQYFGPGTRLLVL.

This chain joins TRBV6-6 and TRBJ2-1; 7 bases are shared with TRBD2. The CDR3 length is 15 residues. The ends lost 8 bases at V and 0 bases at J; junction bases unmatched: 7. Germline-derived CDR1 and CDR2 are MNHNY and SVGAGI (reference sequence). The CDR3 is CASAGGRGSYNEQFF. CDR3 bases: TGTGCCAGCGCCGGGGGGAGGGGCTCCTACAATGAGCAGTTCTTC.

This chain uses TRBV6-6 with TRBJ2-1, with TRBD1 as a possible D gene (6 bases). Trimming stripped 11 bases from V and 9 bases from J, with 17 bases between. CDR3 length equals 12 residues. CDR1 MNHNY and CDR2 SVGAGI come from the germline V gene (reference sequence). CDR3 nucleotide sequence: TGTGCCGGGAACCATGGGGGCGGTGAGCAGTTCTTC. Protein product: CAGNHGGGEQFF.

The V and J genes are TRBV6-6 and TRBJ1-1, with 7 bases lining up with TRBD1. Germline V CDR1 and CDR2: MNHNY, SVGAGI (reference sequence). V shed 8 bases and J 1 base; nucleotides not matched to a gene: 7. The CDR3 length is 14 residues. The CDR3: CASGRTGENTEAFF. For the CDR3, the DNA is TGTGCCAGCGGGAGGACAGGAGAGAACACTGAAGCTTTCTTT.

This clone is a singleton in its sample. The V and J genes are TRBV30 and TRBJ1-2; a weak D match, TRBD1 (5 bases). CDR1 and CDR2 from the germline V gene are GTSNPN and SVGIG (reference sequence). V lost 5 bases, J lost 5 bases, and 18 bases lay in between. The CDR3 is 14 residues long. The DNA of the CDR3 is TGTGCCTGGTGGGTGGCAGGGAAATCATATGGCTACACCTTC. It codes for CAWWVAGKSYGYTF.

The chain uses TRBV21-1 and TRBJ2-3. TRBV21-1 represents a pseudogene. The CDR3 loop spans 17 amino acids. As DNA, the CDR3 is TGTGCCAGCAGCAAATGCCTCGGACGAAGAAGTGCAGATACGCAGTATTTT. It codes for CASSKCLGRRSADTQYF.

This clone came up a few times. This chain joins TRBV5-1 and TRBJ2-7; D assignment may be TRBD1 or TRBD2 (5 bases each). Germline CDR1 SGHRS, CDR2 YFSETQ. Trimming removed 3 bases at V and 2 bases at J, with 18 bases between. The CDR3 is 16 amino acids. The CDR3 protein is CASSSQAGTGTYEQYF. As DNA, the CDR3 is TGCGCCAGCAGCTCACAAGCCGGGACGGGGACCTACGAGCAGTACTTC.

The chain is built from TRBV5-1 and TRBJ1-2; 7 bases are a match to TRBD1. Trimming at V came to 0 bases and at J to 8 bases, leaving 16 bases not matched to a gene. Per the germline V gene, CDR1 is SGHRS and CDR2 is YFSETQ. This CDR3 is 17 amino acids long. The CDR3 DNA follows: TGCGCCAGCAGCTTGGATGCAGGGGGTGGTCCGGAGTTGGGCTACACCTTC. Its protein is CASSLDAGGGPELGYTF.

V is TRBV5-1 and J is TRBJ2-1; D is unresolved. The germline CDR1 and CDR2 sequences are SGHRS and YFSETQ. The CDR3 has 14 amino acids. V lost 0 bases, J lost 0 bases, and 4 bases lay in between. The CDR3: CASSLGGSYNEQFF. The CDR3 bases are TGCGCCAGCAGCTTGGGGGGCTCCTACAATGAGCAGTTCTTC. Looking up the rest from reference TRBV5-1 and TRBJ2-1 gives the full variable domain: KAGVTQTPRYLIKTRGQQVTLSCSPISGHRSVSWYQQTPGQGLQFLFEYFSETQRNKGNFPGRFSGRQFSNSRSEMNVSTLELGDSALYLCASSLGGSYNEQFFGPGTRLTVL.

The V gene is TRBV5-1, the J gene TRBJ1-1, with D perhaps TRBD1 (6 bases). The CDR3 is made up of 22 amino acids. The germline V gene has CDR1 SGHRS and CDR2 YFSETQ. The V end was cut by 0 bases, the J end by 0 bases, with 30 bases between. The CDR3 here is CASSLERGGVGQLGGMNTEAFF. CDR3 bases: TGCGCCAGCAGCTTGGAAAGAGGAGGTGTGGGACAACTCGGAGGGATGAACACTGAAGCTTTCTTT. The full variable domain, in which reference TRBV5-1 and TRBJ1-1 provide the parts outside the CDR3, is KAGVTQTPRYLIKTRGQQVTLSCSPISGHRSVSWYQQTPGQGLQFLFEYFSETQRNKGNFPGRFSGRQFSNSRSEMNVSTLELGDSALYLCASSLERGGVGQLGGMNTEAFFGQGTRLTVV.

The chain carries TRBV18 and TRBJ2-4; D gene uncertain. The CDR3 extends over 14 amino acids. Germline CDR1 and CDR2: KGHSH and LQKENI. Deletions cut 5 bases from V and 0 bases from J, with 8 bases between. Here the CDR3 reads CASSSRQAKNIQYF. The DNA for the CDR3 is TGTGCCAGCTCATCACGACAAGCCAAAAACATTCAGTACTTC.

As regards this clone: The junction and the germline gene differ at one end; a read error may be behind it. The rearrangement uses TRBV10-1 and TRBJ2-3; no reliable D call. The CDR3 totals 12 residues. Germline V gene data show CDR1 as WNHNN and CDR2 as SYGVQD (reference sequence). CDR3 in amino acids: CAGSPGFDTQYF. The CDR3 nucleotides are TGCGCCGGCAGTCCAGGATTTGATACGCAGTATTTT.